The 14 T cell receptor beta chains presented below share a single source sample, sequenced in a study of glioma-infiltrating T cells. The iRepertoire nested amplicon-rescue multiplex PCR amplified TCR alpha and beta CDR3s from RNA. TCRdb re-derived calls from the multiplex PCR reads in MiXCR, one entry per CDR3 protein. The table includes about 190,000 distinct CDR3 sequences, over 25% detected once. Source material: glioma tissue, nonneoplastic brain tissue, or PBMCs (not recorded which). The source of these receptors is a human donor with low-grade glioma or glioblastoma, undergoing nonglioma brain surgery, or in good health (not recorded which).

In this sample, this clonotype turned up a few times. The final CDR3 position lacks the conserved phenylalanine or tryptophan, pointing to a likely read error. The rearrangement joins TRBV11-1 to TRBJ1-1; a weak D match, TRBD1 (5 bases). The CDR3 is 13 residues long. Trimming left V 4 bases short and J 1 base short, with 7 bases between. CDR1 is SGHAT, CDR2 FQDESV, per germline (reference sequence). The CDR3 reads CASSSQGNTEAFL. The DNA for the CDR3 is TGTGCCAGCAGCTCCCAGGGGAACACTGAAGCTTTCCTT.

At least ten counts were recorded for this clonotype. The CDR3 DNA reads TGTGCCAGCAGCTTAGTCGGGGGCGATAACTATGGCTACACCTTC. The encoded protein is CASSLVGGDNYGYTF. This chain links TRBV7-2 with TRBJ1-2, with a tentative D call TRBD1 (6 bases). Looked up from germline, CDR1 is SGHTA and CDR2 is FQGNSA. This CDR3 is built from 15 residues. V shed 1 base and J shed 1 base, with 10 bases lying between them.

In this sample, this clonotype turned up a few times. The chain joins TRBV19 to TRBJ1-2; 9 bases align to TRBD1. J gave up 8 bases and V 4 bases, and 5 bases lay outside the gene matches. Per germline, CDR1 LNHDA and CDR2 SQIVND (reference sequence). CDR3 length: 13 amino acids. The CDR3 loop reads CASSRDRVGGYTF. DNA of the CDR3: TGTGCCAGTAGTAGGGACAGGGTCGGAGGCTACACCTTC.

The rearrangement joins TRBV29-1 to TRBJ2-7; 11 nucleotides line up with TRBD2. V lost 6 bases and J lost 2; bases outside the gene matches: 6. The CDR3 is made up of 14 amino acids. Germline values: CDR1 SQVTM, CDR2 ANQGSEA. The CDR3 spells CSVQASGRPYEQYF. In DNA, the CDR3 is TGCAGCGTGCAAGCTAGCGGGAGGCCCTACGAGCAGTACTTC.

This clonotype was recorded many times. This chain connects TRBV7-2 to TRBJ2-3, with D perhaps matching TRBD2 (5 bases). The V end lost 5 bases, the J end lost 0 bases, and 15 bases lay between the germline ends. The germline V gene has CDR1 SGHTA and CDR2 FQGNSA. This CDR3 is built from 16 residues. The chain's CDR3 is CASSRIASQSTDTQYF. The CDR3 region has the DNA TGTGCCAGCAGCCGTATAGCGAGCCAGAGCACAGATACGCAGTATTTT.

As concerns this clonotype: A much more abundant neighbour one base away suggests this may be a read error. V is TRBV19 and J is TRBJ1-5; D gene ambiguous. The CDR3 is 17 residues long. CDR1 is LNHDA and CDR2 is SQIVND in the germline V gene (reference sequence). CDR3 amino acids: CTSRSMVQVSSNQPQHF. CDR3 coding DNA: TGTACCAGCAGGAGTATGGTTCAGGTCAGCAGCAATCAGCCCCAGCATTTT.

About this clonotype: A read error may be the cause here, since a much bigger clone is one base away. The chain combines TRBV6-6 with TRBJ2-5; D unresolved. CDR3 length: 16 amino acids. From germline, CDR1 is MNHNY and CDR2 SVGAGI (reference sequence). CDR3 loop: CASSYSALAAGETKYF. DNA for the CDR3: TGTGCCAGCAGTTACTCTGCACTTGCAGCAGGAGAGACCAAGTACTTC.

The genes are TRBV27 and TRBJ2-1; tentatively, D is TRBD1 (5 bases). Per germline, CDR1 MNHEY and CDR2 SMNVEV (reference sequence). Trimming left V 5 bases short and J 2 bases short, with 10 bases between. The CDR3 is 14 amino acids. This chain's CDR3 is CASSHSTAYNEQFF. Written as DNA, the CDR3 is TGTGCCAGCAGTCACTCGACAGCCTACAATGAGCAGTTCTTC.

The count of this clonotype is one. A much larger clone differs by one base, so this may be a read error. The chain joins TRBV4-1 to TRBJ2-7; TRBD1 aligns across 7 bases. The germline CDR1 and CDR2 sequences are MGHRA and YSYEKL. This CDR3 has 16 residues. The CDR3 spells CASRQVGQSNFYEQYF. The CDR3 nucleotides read TGCGCCAGCAGACAAGTGGGACAGTCAAACTTCTACGAGCAGTACTTC.

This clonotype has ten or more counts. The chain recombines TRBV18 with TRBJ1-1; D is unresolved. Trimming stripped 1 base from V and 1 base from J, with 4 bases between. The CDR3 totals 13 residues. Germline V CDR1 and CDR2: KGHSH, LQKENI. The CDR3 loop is CASSPRENTEAFF. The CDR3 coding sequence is TGTGCCAGCTCACCACGAGAGAACACTGAAGCTTTCTTT.

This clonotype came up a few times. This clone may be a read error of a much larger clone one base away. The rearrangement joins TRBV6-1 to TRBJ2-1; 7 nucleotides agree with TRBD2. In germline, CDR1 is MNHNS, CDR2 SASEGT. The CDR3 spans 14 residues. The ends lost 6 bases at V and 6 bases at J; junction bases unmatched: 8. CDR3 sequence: CASRDTGTTNEQFF. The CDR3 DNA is TGTGCCAGCAGGGACACCGGGACTACCAATGAGCAGTTCTTC.

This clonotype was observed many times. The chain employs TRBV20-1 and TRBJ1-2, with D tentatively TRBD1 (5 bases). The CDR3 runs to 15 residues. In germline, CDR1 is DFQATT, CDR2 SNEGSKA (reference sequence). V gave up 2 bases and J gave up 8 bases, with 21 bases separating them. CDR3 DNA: TGCAGTGCTAGAAAACATCTAGCAGGGAATTTCGGCTACACCTTC. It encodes CSARKHLAGNFGYTF.

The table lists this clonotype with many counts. For the CDR3, the DNA is TGTGCCAGCAGGGGGCAGGGAGGGACCGGGGAGCTGTTTTTT. Amino acids: CASRGQGGTGELFF. The rearrangement links TRBV6-2 or TRBV6-3 to TRBJ2-2, with 7 bases aligning to TRBD2. The CDR3 loop spans 14 amino acids. The V and J ends lost 6 bases and 5 bases, in that order; junction bases with no gene match: 6. CDR1 and CDR2 from the germline V gene are MNHEY and SVGEGT.

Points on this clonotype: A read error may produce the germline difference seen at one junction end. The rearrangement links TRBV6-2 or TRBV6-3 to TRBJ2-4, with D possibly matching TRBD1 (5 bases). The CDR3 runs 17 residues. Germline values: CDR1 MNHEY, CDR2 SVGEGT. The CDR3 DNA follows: TGTGCCAGCAGCTACTTCAGTAAGGGGCGAGCCAAACACATTCAGTACTTC. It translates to CASSYFSKGRAKHIQYF.